These 23 T cell receptor beta chains were all obtained from the same sample, sequenced in a study of T cells in Graves' hyperthyroidism and ophthalmopathy. RNA transcripts served as the template for amplifying TCR beta CDR3 regions. HTBI primers were employed in a first-round RT-PCR of the TCR CDR3. TCRdb reprocessed the multiplex PCR reads via MiXCR and lists one record per CDR3 protein. The sample carries hundreds of thousands of distinct CDR3 sequences, approximately 25% recorded once. Material: blood. All receptors come from a woman in her 30s with Graves' ophthalmopathy.

Notes on this clonotype: In this CDR3 the conserved last residue, phenylalanine or tryptophan, is missing, so a read error is likely. The limits of the CDR3 on the DNA are not certain, so only TCRdb's listed CDR3 is given. The CDR3 sequence is CASSPSGNTEACL. The V gene is TRBV18, the J gene TRBJ1-1. With termini counted, the CDR3 has 13 amino acids. Germline assignment: CDR1 KGHSH and CDR2 LQKENI.

This clonotype was seen ten or more times. One end of the junction does not line up with germline, which may come from a read error. The genes are TRBV2 and TRBJ2-5, with D tentatively TRBD1 (8 bases). Germline V CDR1 and CDR2: SNHLY, FYNNEI. CDR3 size: 14 residues. The CDR3 spells CASSTQGAGEAQYF. CDR3 in DNA: TGTGCCAGCAGTACCCAGGGGGCGGGAGAGGCCCAGTACTTC.

The chain couples TRBV6-1 to TRBJ1-5, with D perhaps TRBD1 (5 bases). Germline lookup yields CDR1 MNHNS and CDR2 SASEGT. Between the trimmed V and J ends, which lost 6 bases and 0 bases, there was a span of 9 bases. The CDR3 runs 14 residues. The CDR3 DNA follows: TGTGCCAGCAGGAGGGGTAATAGCAATCAGCCCCAGCATTTT. It translates to CASRRGNSNQPQHF.

This chain uses TRBV20-1 with TRBJ1-1; D not resolved. The germline gives CDR1 DFQATT, CDR2 SNEGSKA (reference sequence). V dropped 2 bases and J dropped 5 bases, with 9 bases sitting between them. The CDR3 is made up of 12 amino acids. The DNA of the CDR3 is TGCAGTGCTAGACAACGTCGGACTGAAGCTTTCTTT. Translated, it gives CSARQRRTEAFF.

This sequence joins TRBV12-3 or TRBV12-4 and TRBJ2-2; 9 nucleotides line up with TRBD1. This CDR3 spans 17 amino acids. Unmatched junction bases numbered 12, after V lost 2 bases and J lost 8 bases. CDR3 DNA: TGTGCCAGCAGTTTATGGTCGGGTAACAGGGGGCGTGGGGAGCTGTTTTTT. It translates to CASSLWSGNRGRGELFF.

This clonotype was seen at least ten times. The chain uses TRBV6-5 and TRBJ2-7, with a possible D match to TRBD2 (6 bases). The V end was cut by 0 bases, the J end by 3 bases, with 18 bases between. The CDR3 is 17 amino acids. Germline CDR1 is MNHEY and CDR2 is SVGAGI. The DNA of the CDR3 is TGTGCCAGCAGTTACTCCTACCGTGGAGGGCCAGGCTACGAGCAGTACTTC. Protein product: CASSYSYRGGPGYEQYF.

This clonotype was picked up many times. The chain is built from TRBV27 and TRBJ1-5, with 7 bases identical to TRBD1. J gave up 5 bases and V 5 bases, and 9 bases lay outside the gene matches. This CDR3 has 15 amino acids. CDR1 and CDR2 (germline): MNHEY, SMNVEV (reference sequence). CDR3 coding DNA: TGTGCCAGCAGTAAACGCGGGACAGATGATCAGCCCCAGCATTTT. Amino acids: CASSKRGTDDQPQHF.

This rearrangement joins TRBV28 to TRBJ2-7; D gene ambiguous. V was cut by 8 bases and J by 1 base, with 12 bases left in between. Germline CDR1 is MDHEN and CDR2 is SYDVKM. This CDR3 comprises 13 residues. CDR3 nucleotide sequence: TGTGCCAGCGGAGAGTTGACATCCTACGAGCAGTACTTC. Residues: CASGELTSYEQYF.

This clonotype occurred many times. The CDR3 DNA sequence: TGTGCCAGTGCTACAGGGGGCGCGAGGTTGACTGAAGCTTTCTTT. Protein product: CASATGGARLTEAFF. The V gene is TRBV19, the J gene TRBJ1-1, with TRBD1 matching 9 bases. Germline V gene lookup returns CDR1 LNHDA and CDR2 SQIVND (reference sequence). The CDR3 length is 15 residues. Trimming removed 8 bases from V and 5 bases from J; junction bases left unmatched: 12.

This clonotype was counted ten times or more. The chain employs TRBV15 and TRBJ2-5; 8 bases map to TRBD1. The CDR3 runs 16 residues. V gave up 2 bases and J gave up 7 bases; unmatched junction bases: 12. Germline CDR1 and CDR2: LNHNV and YYDKDF (reference sequence). The DNA for the CDR3 is TGTGCCACCAGCAGATTTCGACAGGGGCCCCGTCGGACCCAGTACTTC. It yields the protein CATSRFRQGPRRTQYF.

This clonotype was seen repeatedly, ten times or more. V and J are TRBV28 and TRBJ2-7, with 7 bases identical to TRBD2. V gave up 4 bases and J gave up 2 bases; unmatched junction bases: 5. Germline V gene sequence: CDR1 MDHEN, CDR2 SYDVKM. CDR3 length: 14 amino acids. CDR3 nucleotides: TGTGCCAGCAGTTACCAGGGAGGGACCTACGAGCAGTACTTC. It specifies CASSYQGGTYEQYF.

The chain carries TRBV30 and TRBJ1-2; D gene unclear. The CDR3 sequence is 14 residues long. Trimming took off 2 bases at V and 1 base at J, with 11 bases between the two ends. Germline V lookup: CDR1 GTSNPN, CDR2 SVGIG (reference sequence). This CDR3 is CAWSRMRVNYGYTF. The CDR3 nucleotides are TGTGCCTGGAGTCGAATGAGGGTTAACTATGGCTACACCTTC.

This clonotype was seen ten or more times. The rearrangement uses TRBV6-1 and TRBJ1-1; 7 bases are a match to TRBD1. Germline V gives CDR1 MNHNS, CDR2 SASEGT. Trimming took 7 bases from V and 4 from J; bases not matched to a gene: 9. This CDR3 is 14 amino acids long. This CDR3 is CASNLQGRSTEAFF. DNA for the CDR3: TGTGCCAGCAACCTACAGGGGAGGAGCACTGAAGCTTTCTTT.

This clonotype was detected many times. The genes are TRBV12-3 or TRBV12-4 and TRBJ2-7; D may correspond to TRBD1 or TRBD2 (7 bases each). The CDR3 covers 14 residues. V lost 4 bases and J lost 4, with 14 bases in between. Written as DNA, the CDR3 is TGTGCCAGCAGTTCTCGACAGGGAGGGTACGAGCAGTACTTC. Its translation is CASSSRQGGYEQYF.

This clonotype appeared many times. The genes are TRBV12-3 or TRBV12-4 and TRBJ1-1; no firm D call. The CDR3 sequence is 13 residues long. Between the trimmed V and J ends, which lost 5 bases and 1 base, there was a span of 8 bases. This chain's CDR3 is CASSGPGNTEAFF. The CDR3 coding sequence is TGTGCCAGCAGTGGCCCGGGGAACACTGAAGCTTTCTTT.

This clonotype turned up a few times. The chain links TRBV28 to TRBJ2-5; D is possibly TRBD1 (5 bases). V was trimmed by 5 bases and J by 3 bases, leaving 16 bases between them. CDR1 is MDHEN and CDR2 is SYDVKM in the germline V gene. The CDR3 is 15 residues long. For the CDR3, the DNA is TGTGCCAGCAGTCCTGGTCCCAGGGCAAAAGAGACCCAGTACTTC. This encodes CASSPGPRAKETQYF.

Comments on this clonotype: This clone may be a read error of a much larger clone one base away. V usage is TRBV6-5 and J usage is TRBJ2-5, with 11 bases lining up with TRBD2. V lost 6 bases to trimming and J lost 8 bases; unmatched junction nucleotides: 14. Germline V gene lookup returns CDR1 MNHEY and CDR2 SVGAGI. There are 16 residues in the CDR3. CDR3 DNA sequence: TGTGCCAGCAGCCCCCGAGTAACTAGCGGGAGTGATACCCAGTACTTC. Translation: CASSPRVTSGSDTQYF.

This chain connects TRBV6-2 or TRBV6-3 to TRBJ1-2; 9 bases agree with TRBD1. V lost 3 bases to trimming and J lost 7 bases; unmatched junction nucleotides: 12. This CDR3 has 16 residues. Germline CDR1 reads MNHEY; CDR2 reads SVGEGT. The DNA of the CDR3 is TGTGCCAGCAGTTATGACCGGGACAGGGAAAGGGGTGGCTACACCTTC. It encodes CASSYDRDRERGGYTF.

The chain carries TRBV28 and TRBJ2-7, with 7 bases matching TRBD1. Germline lookup yields CDR1 MDHEN and CDR2 SYDVKM. J was trimmed by 6 bases and V by 3 bases; bases with no gene match: 17. This CDR3 comprises 17 residues. The CDR3 here is CASSFPEPSDRAGEQYF. CDR3 nucleotides: TGTGCCAGCAGTTTCCCCGAGCCAAGCGACAGGGCCGGCGAGCAGTACTTC.

This chain links TRBV6-4 with TRBJ2-2; no clear D gene. Per the germline V gene, CDR1 is MRHNA and CDR2 is SNTAGT. The CDR3 has 13 residues. V lost 5 bases to trimming and J lost 5 bases, with 9 bases between them. The CDR3 coding sequence is TGTGCCAGCAGTAAAGAAGTTACCGGGGAGCTGTTTTTT. Translated: CASSKEVTGELFF.

This clonotype was seen at least ten times. The rearrangement joins TRBV12-3 or TRBV12-4 to TRBJ1-1; the D is unclear. The CDR3 extends over 13 amino acids. The V and J ends lost 6 bases and 1 base respectively, with 9 bases between them. The CDR3 loop is CASSLGANTEAFF. In DNA form, the CDR3 reads TGTGCCAGCAGCTTGGGAGCGAACACTGAAGCTTTCTTT.

This clonotype was counted many times. The chain uses TRBV12-3 or TRBV12-4 and TRBJ2-7; D is perhaps TRBD1 or TRBD2 (6 bases each). Trimming cost V 5 bases and J 2 bases, with 16 bases left between them. The CDR3 covers 15 residues. CDR3 nucleotide sequence: TGTGCCAGCAGTCCCTCTTTCGGGGGCCCCTACGAGCAGTACTTC. Translating gives CASSPSFGGPYEQYF.

The chain is built from TRBV7-2 and TRBJ2-7, with TRBD2 identical over 10 bases. The germline V gene has CDR1 SGHTA and CDR2 FQGNSA. Trimming cost V 2 bases and J 6 bases; bases outside gene matches: 4. CDR3 length: 14 residues. As DNA, the CDR3 is TGTGCCAGCAGCTTAACCGGGACTAGCGCCGAGCAGTACTTC. As protein: CASSLTGTSAEQYF.